A selection of T cell receptor beta chains follows, all from one sample in a study of tumor-infiltrating lymphocytes in oesophageal squamous cell carcinoma. TCRdb processed the PCR reads anew with MiXCR; each CDR3 protein has one entry. Of some 25,000 distinct CDR3 sequences in the sample, roughly 40% were seen once. The sequencing sample was made of esophageal tumor tissue. The receptor source for this set is a male donor with esophageal squamous cell carcinoma. The CDR3 runs from the conserved cysteine through the conserved F or W. A D gene is named only where the DNA matches it firmly. Part of the rows lack a size; the others show once, few, many or a class for expanded clones.

j_call v_call clone_size d_call cdr3_aa cdr3_nt
TRBJ1-4 TRBV7-2 once . CASSLRLVGTNEKLFF TGTGCCAGCAGCTTAAGATTGGTGGGGACTAATGAAAAACTGTTTTTT
TRBJ2-7 TRBV7-2 many TRBD2 CASSLAGTSGYEQYF TGTGCCAGCAGCTTAGCTGGGACTAGCGGGTACGAGCAGTACTTC
TRBJ1-1 TRBV7-9 medium-sized . CASSLRASAEAFF TGTGCCAGCAGCTTACGAGCGTCAGCTGAAGCTTTCTTT
TRBJ1-2 TRBV28 many TRBD1 CASSSPDRGPGYGYTF TGTGCCAGCAGTTCCCCGGACAGGGGGCCGGGCTATGGCTACACCTTC
TRBJ2-7 TRBV19 many . CASSIEHYSYEQYF TGTGCCAGTAGTATAGAGCATTACTCCTACGAGCAGTACTTC
TRBJ2-1 TRBV29-1 . . CSVDSNEQFF TGCAGCGTTGACAGTAATGAGCAGTTCTTC
TRBJ2-1 TRBV4-1 once . CASSQDSPYNEQFF TGCGCCAGCAGCCAAGACAGTCCCTACAATGAGCAGTTCTTC
TRBJ2-7 TRBV7-2 many . CASSLVSRGGHEQYF TGTGCCAGCAGCTTAGTCTCCAGGGGGGGACACGAGCAGTACTTC
TRBJ2-3 TRBV19 . . CASSNRIQGGDTQYF TGTGCCAGTAGTAACCGAATACAGGGTGGGGATACGCAGTATTTT
TRBJ1-1 TRBV10-1 . . CASRAGRLSEAFF TGCGCCAGCAGAGCGGGACGACTTTCCGAAGCTTTCTTT
TRBJ2-5 TRBV11-2 . . CASSLTNMETQYF TGTGCCAGCAGCTTAACTAACATGGAGACCCAGTACTTC
TRBJ2-7 TRBV12-3/TRBV12-4 . . CASSLGTSGRYEQFFGQGRETQYF .
TRBJ1-2 TRBV19 many TRBD1 CASRGTGGAINYGYTF TGTGCCAGTAGGGGGACAGGGGGCGCGATTAACTATGGCTACACCTTC
TRBJ2-4 TRBV7-2 . . CASSLAGASDIQYF TGTGCCAGCAGCTTAGCCGGGGCTTCGGACATTCAGTACTTC
TRBJ1-3 TRBV7-3 . . CASIRVTGLTNSGNTIYF TGTGCCAGCATCAGAGTGACGGGACTTACGAACTCTGGAAACACCATATATTTT
TRBJ2-5 TRBV28 medium-sized . CASRPYNGEVETQYF TGTGCCAGCAGGCCTTACAACGGGGAGGTAGAGACCCAGTACTTC
TRBJ2-3 TRBV6-6 once TRBD2 CASSDGTSGSTDTQYF TGTGCCAGCAGTGACGGGACTAGCGGGAGCACAGATACGCAGTATTTT
TRBJ2-7 TRBV14 . . CASSADFYNEQYF TGTGCCAGCAGCGCCGACTTCTACAATGAGCAGTACTTC
TRBJ2-7 TRBV5-1 few . CASSLDGTYEQYF TGCGCCAGCAGCTTGGACGGTACCTACGAGCAGTACTTC
TRBJ2-3 TRBV6-1 . . CASGAPSTDTQYF TGTGCCAGCGGAGCGCCGAGCACAGATACGCAGTATTTT
TRBJ2-7 TRBV5-1 many TRBD1 CASSSPGQGYEQYF TGTGCCAGCAGTTCCCCGGGACAGGGCTACGAGCAGTACTTC
TRBJ2-7 TRBV19 many . CASSIYRFSGEQYF TGTGCCAGTAGTATCTATCGCTTCAGCGGCGAGCAGTACTTC
TRBJ2-3 TRBV12-3/TRBV12-4 few TRBD2 CASSSAGGPLNTGELYF TGTGCCAGCTCCTCGGCGGGAGGCCCACTTAACACCGGGGAGCTGTATTTT
TRBJ2-5 TRBV7-2 . . CASSLQRGAQETQYF TGTGCCAGCAGCCTCCAACGGGGTGCTCAAGAGACCCAGTACTTC
TRBJ1-4 TRBV7-8 many TRBD1 CASSLERDSSSKLFF TGTGCCAGCAGCTTAGAAAGGGACAGCTCCTCAAAACTGTTTTTT
TRBJ2-1 TRBV6-1 . . CAISEPRGGNEQFF TGTGCCATCAGTGAGCCCCGAGGGGGGAATGAGCAGTTCTTC
TRBJ2-3 TRBV6-1 many . CASSLGQMTSTDTQYF TGTGCCAGCAGTCTTGGACAGATGACTAGCACAGATACGCAGTATTTT
TRBJ1-1 TRBV15 . . CATSTYRDDTEAFF TGTGCCACCAGCACCTACAGGGATGACACTGAAGCTTTCTTT
TRBJ1-1 TRBV5-4 many . CASSLIGSSGTEAFF TGTGCCAGCAGCCTGATAGGTTCCTCGGGCACTGAAGCTTTCTTT
TRBJ2-7 TRBV7-2 few . CASSRSGSISSPLHF TGTGCCAGCAGCCGCTCCGGGAGTATTAGCTCACCCCTCCACTTC
TRBJ1-3 TRBV6-2/TRBV6-3 . . CASSYSRISGNTIYF TGTGCCAGCAGTTACTCTCGGATCTCTGGAAACACCATATATTTT
TRBJ2-1 TRBV7-2 . . CASSSNYNEQFF TGTGCCAGCAGCTCTAACTACAATGAGCAGTTCTTC
TRBJ2-3 TRBV5-1 many . CASSLVGLAGDTQYF TGCGCCAGCAGCTTGGTCGGGCTGGCGGGGGATACGCAGTATTTT
TRBJ2-1 TRBV7-6 . . CASSRRDYNEQFF TGTGCCAGCAGCAGGCGGGATTACAATGAGCAGTTCTTC
TRBJ2-5 TRBV7-2 medium-sized . CASSLGVGETQYF TGTGCCAGCAGCTTAGGGGTCGGAGAGACCCAGTACTTC
TRBJ2-7 TRBV30 . . CAWAPRISYEQYF TGTGCCTGGGCACCACGAATCTCCTACGAGCAGTACTTC
TRBJ2-1 TRBV12-3/TRBV12-4 . . CASSLPQGNNEQFF TGTGCCAGCAGTTTACCCCAGGGGAACAATGAGCAGTTCTTC
TRBJ2-7 TRBV2 few . CASSEGVGTYEQYF TGTGCCAGCAGTGAAGGGGTGGGGACCTACGAGCAGTACTTC
TRBJ2-1 TRBV7-8 . . CASSLRDGVNEQFF TGTGCCAGCAGCCTCCGGGACGGAGTCAATGAGCAGTTCTTC
TRBJ2-1 TRBV7-2 . TRBD2 CASSLRGGGRGNEQFF TGTGCCAGCAGCTTACGAGGTGGTGGGAGGGGCAATGAGCAGTTCTTC
TRBJ2-4 TRBV4-1 . . CASSHGRAEQNIQYF TGCGCCAGCAGCCACGGGCGCGCAGAGCAAAACATTCAGTACTTC
TRBJ2-5 TRBV24-1 . . CATSVDRNNEQIF TGTGCCACCAGTGTAGACAGGAACAATGAGCAGATCTTC
TRBJ2-4 TRBV7-6 . . CASSHGAFGEQYF TGTGCTAGCAGCCATGGGGCTTTCGGTGAGCAGTACTTC
TRBJ2-1 TRBV6-8 once TRBD2 CASHIGTSGGNEQFF TGTGCCAGCCACATCGGGACTAGCGGGGGGAATGAGCAGTTCTTC
TRBJ2-2 TRBV4-1 few . CASSQGRDTGELFF TGCGCCAGCAGCCAAGGGCGGGACACCGGGGAGCTGTTTTTT
TRBJ1-3 TRBV2 many . CASSESVGFGTIYF TGTGCCAGCAGTGAATCTGTAGGTTTCGGCACCATATATTTT
TRBJ1-1 TRBV7-2 . . CASSTHTGHKEAFF TGTGCCAGCAGCACGCACACAGGGCATAAGGAAGCTTTCTTT
TRBJ2-1 TRBV7-6 medium-sized TRBD2 CASSPRTSGDYNEQFF TGTGCCAGCAGCCCCCGGACTAGCGGGGACTACAATGAGCAGTTCTTC
TRBJ2-5 TRBV2 many . CASRGGGETQYF TGTGCCAGTAGAGGGGGAGGGGAGACCCAGTACTTC
TRBJ2-7 TRBV6-1 many . CASSEGVLYEQYF TGTGCCAGCAGTGAAGGGGTACTCTACGAGCAGTACTTC
TRBJ2-3 TRBV6-1 many TRBD2 CASTAGGMDTQYF TGTGCCAGCACGGCGGGGGGCATGGATACGCAGTATTTT
TRBJ2-7 TRBV7-9 medium-sized TRBD1 CASSLGGRDRVVYEQYF TGTGCCAGCAGCTTAGGAGGCCGGGACAGGGTCGTCTACGAGCAGTACTTC
TRBJ2-5 TRBV5-1 . . CASSLVYQETQYF TGCGCCAGCAGCTTGGTGTACCAAGAGACCCAGTACTTC
TRBJ2-1 TRBV6-2/TRBV6-3 once . CASSPQPHNEQFF TGTGCCAGCAGCCCCCAACCACACAATGAGCAGTTCTTC
TRBJ2-5 TRBV7-6 few . CASSLGGRETQYF TGTGCCAGCAGCTTAGGAGGGAGGGAGACCCAGTACTTC